The rows below give T cell receptor beta chains drawn from one sample of a study of blood T cell repertoires in COVID-19. Using immunoSEQ multiplex PCR, the repertoire was profiled, and TCRdb retains in-frame clones only, with some absent. The table has a few hundred thousand clones, 89% seen once. Sequenced: peripheral blood. Receptor source: a woman between 35 and 50 years old who had recovered from COVID-19. Each CDR3 is given with its conserved first and last residue. D genes are given only for firm matches. Some rows have no size entry. The others give once, few or many, or a class for an expanded clone.

D: -; V: TRBV19; J: TRBJ1-2; size: many; CDR3: CASSIGDSPNLYGYTF; DNA: TGTGCCAGTAGTATAGGTGACTCCCCGAACCTCTATGGCTACACCTTC
D: -; V: TRBV10-3; J: TRBJ1-5; size: -; CDR3: CAISPTGLDSNQPQHF; DNA: TGTGCCATCAGCCCTACGGGGTTGGATAGCAATCAGCCCCAGCATTTT
D: TRBD1; V: TRBV19; J: TRBJ2-7; size: -; CDR3: CASSLGTESYEQYF; DNA: TGTGCCAGTAGCCTCGGGACAGAATCCTACGAGCAGTACTTC
D: TRBD2; V: TRBV9; J: TRBJ2-3; size: -; CDR3: CASSVGLAGGRSSTDTQYF; DNA: TGTGCCAGCAGCGTAGGACTAGCGGGAGGGCGAAGTAGCACAGATACGCAGTATTTT
D: -; V: TRBV27; J: TRBJ1-5; size: -; CDR3: CASSSRAPEPQHF; DNA: TGTGCCAGCAGTTCGAGGGCCCCCGAGCCCCAGCATTTT
D: TRBD1; V: TRBV5-1; J: TRBJ1-1; size: few; CDR3: CASSLVGQGNTEAFF; DNA: TGCGCCAGCAGCTTGGTAGGACAGGGGAACACTGAAGCTTTCTTT
D: TRBD1; V: TRBV7-9; J: TRBJ1-1; size: -; CDR3: CASLTGPNTEAFF; DNA: TGTGCCAGCCTGACAGGGCCGAACACTGAAGCTTTCTTT
D: TRBD2; V: TRBV5-1; J: TRBJ2-7; size: -; CDR3: CASKGSSGGTISYEQYF; DNA: TGCGCCAGCAAAGGGTCTAGCGGGGGAACCATCTCCTACGAGCAGTACTTC
D: -; V: TRBV5-8; J: TRBJ1-6; size: -; CDR3: CASSLTASSYNSPLHF; DNA: TGTGCCAGCAGCTTGACAGCAAGCTCCTATAATTCACCCCTCCACTTT
D: TRBD1; V: TRBV11-3; J: TRBJ1-1; size: -; CDR3: CASSLDLVLGQGSSDTEAFF; DNA: TGTGCCAGCAGCTTAGATCTTGTCTTGGGACAGGGGTCGTCGGACACTGAAGCTTTCTTT
D: -; V: TRBV28; J: TRBJ2-7; size: -; CDR3: CASSSSGEVGGEQYF; DNA: -
D: TRBD2; V: TRBV4-2; J: TRBJ2-7; size: -; CDR3: CASSQEGTSGTYEQYF; DNA: TGTGCCAGCAGCCAAGAAGGGACTAGCGGGACCTACGAGCAGTACTTC
D: TRBD1; V: TRBV28; J: TRBJ2-7; size: -; CDR3: CASSLWGQGYEQYF; DNA: TGTGCCAGCAGTTTATGGGGACAGGGGTACGAGCAGTACTTC
D: -; V: TRBV12-2; J: TRBJ2-7; size: -; CDR3: CASRFRTSGRAYEQYF; DNA: TGTGCAAGTCGCTTCCGGACTAGCGGGAGGGCCTACGAGCAGTACTTC
D: TRBD2; V: TRBV5-5; J: TRBJ2-1; size: once; CDR3: CASSWESGRTYEQFF; DNA: TGTGCCAGCAGCTGGGAAAGCGGGAGGACTTATGAGCAGTTCTTC
D: TRBD1; V: TRBV20-1; J: TRBJ1-1; size: -; CDR3: CSASTGQGGEAFF; DNA: TGCAGTGCTAGTACTGGACAGGGAGGTGAAGCTTTCTTT
D: TRBD2; V: TRBV3-1/TRBV3-2; J: TRBJ2-2; size: -; CDR3: CASSQVAGGTGELFF; DNA: TGTGCCAGCAGCCAAGTAGCGGGAGGCACCGGGGAGCTGTTTTTT
D: TRBD2; V: TRBV30; J: TRBJ2-1; size: -; CDR3: CAWSRAGGPPNEQFF; DNA: TGTGCCTGGAGTAGGGCGGGAGGGCCCCCTAATGAGCAGTTCTTC
D: -; V: TRBV5-8; J: TRBJ2-7; size: -; CDR3: CASSPDRGGLADYEQYF; DNA: TGTGCCAGCAGCCCCGACAGGGGCGGGCTAGCGGACTACGAGCAGTACTTC
D: -; V: TRBV30; J: TRBJ2-3; size: -; CDR3: CAWSSSGTDTQYF; DNA: TGTGCCTGGAGTTCCTCGGGCACAGATACGCAGTATTTT
D: -; V: TRBV11-2; J: TRBJ1-6; size: -; CDR3: CASSSMGGYNSPLHF; DNA: TGTGCCAGCAGCTCAATGGGGGGTTATAATTCACCCCTCCACTTT
D: -; V: TRBV15; J: TRBJ2-2; size: once; CDR3: CATSRETGEYTGELFF; DNA: TGTGCCACCAGCAGAGAGACGGGAGAATACACCGGGGAGCTGTTTTTT
D: -; V: TRBV6-5; J: TRBJ1-2; size: -; CDR3: CASSLTREVNYGYTF; DNA: TGTGCCAGCAGTCTGACCAGGGAGGTTAACTATGGCTACACCTTC
D: TRBD1; V: TRBV5-1; J: TRBJ1-1; size: -; CDR3: CASRGTGGALPAFF; DNA: TGCGCCAGCAGGGGGACAGGGGGCGCGTTGCCAGCTTTCTTT
D: TRBD1; V: TRBV4-1; J: TRBJ1-6; size: -; CDR3: CASRQGMGSPLHF; DNA: TGCGCCAGCCGACAGGGAATGGGGTCACCCCTCCACTTT
D: TRBD2; V: TRBV6-5; J: TRBJ2-7; size: few; CDR3: CASRSVAGNSYEQYF; DNA: TGTGCCAGCAGGAGCGTAGCGGGGAACTCCTACGAGCAGTACTTC
D: -; V: TRBV2; J: TRBJ1-3; size: -; CDR3: CASTRQATGGNTIYF; DNA: TGTGCCAGCACAAGACAGGCTACGGGTGGAAACACCATATATTTT
D: TRBD1; V: TRBV2; J: TRBJ2-1; size: -; CDR3: CASSGQESYNEQFF; DNA: TGTGCCAGCAGCGGACAGGAGTCCTACAATGAGCAGTTCTTC
D: TRBD1; V: TRBV5-1; J: TRBJ2-7; size: few; CDR3: CASSDQGAPYEQYF; DNA: TGCGCCAGCAGCGATCAGGGGGCCCCTTACGAGCAGTACTTC
D: TRBD1; V: TRBV7-3; J: TRBJ2-2; size: -; CDR3: CASSFFRPGGTGELFF; DNA: TGTGCCAGCAGCTTTTTCAGGCCAGGGGGCACCGGGGAGCTGTTTTTT
D: -; V: TRBV5-1; J: TRBJ2-1; size: -; CDR3: CASSLVGQPGNEQFF; DNA: TGCGCCAGCAGCTTGGTAGGACAGCCCGGTAATGAGCAGTTCTTC
D: TRBD1; V: TRBV9; J: TRBJ2-7; size: -; CDR3: CASSVATGGRYEQYF; DNA: TGTGCCAGCAGCGTAGCGACAGGGGGCCGTTACGAGCAGTACTTC
D: TRBD2; V: TRBV5-1; J: TRBJ2-1; size: -; CDR3: CASSLAPSGRAGDNEQFF; DNA: TGCGCCAGCAGCTTGGCCCCTAGCGGGAGGGCCGGGGACAATGAGCAGTTCTTC
D: TRBD2; V: TRBV13; J: TRBJ2-5; size: -; CDR3: CASSNRLAGRGETQYF; DNA: TGTGCCAGCAGCAATCGACTAGCGGGGAGGGGGGAGACCCAGTACTTC
D: TRBD2; V: TRBV19; J: TRBJ2-1; size: -; CDR3: CASSIAPGLAGENEQFF; DNA: TGTGCCAGTAGTATAGCCCCCGGACTAGCGGGTGAGAATGAGCAGTTCTTC
D: TRBD2; V: TRBV19; J: TRBJ2-5; size: -; CDR3: CASSRRPGLAKETQYF; DNA: TGTGCCAGTAGTCGACGCCCGGGACTAGCAAAAGAGACCCAGTACTTC
D: -; V: TRBV5-1; J: TRBJ2-5; size: few; CDR3: CASSWDIQETQYF; DNA: TGCGCCAGCAGCTGGGACATCCAAGAGACCCAGTACTTC
D: -; V: TRBV3-1/TRBV3-2; J: TRBJ1-2; size: -; CDR3: CASSPPGESYGYTF; DNA: TGTGCCAGCAGCCCCCCAGGGGAGAGCTATGGCTACACCTTC
D: -; V: TRBV18; J: TRBJ2-5; size: -; CDR3: CASSPNRGGETQYF; DNA: TGTGCCAGCTCACCAAATAGGGGCGGAGAGACCCAGTACTTC
D: TRBD2; V: TRBV29-1; J: TRBJ2-2; size: -; CDR3: CSVAGLAGGPTGELFF; DNA: TGCAGCGTTGCGGGGCTAGCGGGAGGGCCCACCGGGGAGCTGTTTTTT
D: -; V: TRBV5-6; J: TRBJ1-3; size: -; CDR3: CASSFGAFSGNTIYF; DNA: TGTGCCAGCAGCTTCGGAGCGTTCTCTGGAAACACCATATATTTT